This T cell receptor beta chain was profiled in a study of CD8+ T cells in alopecia areata (dated by TCRdb to between 2017 and 2018). For context, the study as a whole: Treated patients were enrolled in an open-label pilot trial of oral tofacitinib at 5 to 10 mg twice daily for moderate-to-severe alopecia areata. In both human patients and the C3H/HeJ mouse model, the study applied high-throughput TCRbeta sequencing to look at T cell clonal expansion in alopecia areata. RNA came from the PAXgene miRNA kit for fixed scalp, the miRNeasy kit for PBMCs, and the RNeasy kit for mouse skin. Scalp clonality was compared across normal scalp (n=4), patchy alopecia areata scalp (n=8), and alopecia totalis/universalis scalp (n=8). TCRbeta CDR3 regions were amplified by immunoSEQ multiplex PCR using 35 Vbeta forward and 13 Jbeta reverse primers. Human TCRbeta sequencing covered scalp tissue and sorted CD4+ and CD8+ peripheral blood T cells from patchy and totalis/universalis alopecia areata patients and healthy controls. Patients received tofacitinib for 6 to 18 months and were then followed off drug for 6 months to check for delayed response and recurrence. Biopsies were taken from tofacitinib-treated patients at baseline and again at 4 and 24 weeks into treatment, and several of those patients also had a later scalp biopsy. General study outcomes and caveats: Compared with normal scalp, lesional scalp had higher clonality and more expanded CD8+ clones, particularly in alopecia totalis/universalis, a pattern that suggests antigenic drive. Unlike mouse skin, where gammadelta T cells dominate, normal human skin contains resident alphabeta T cells that get sequenced too, which complicates analysis of the scalp TCR repertoire. Compared with mice, TCR sequences shared between patients were less clear, possibly partly because of HLA diversity across the patient population.

The germline V gene specifies KGHSH as CDR1 and LQKENI as CDR2. Including cysteine and phenylalanine, the CDR3 has 17 amino acids. Here the CDR3 DNA is all that survives: 51 bases in frame from base 1. V is pruned by 4 bases and J by 0 bases, leaving 7 bases of the junction without a gene match. The time point label for this specimen denotes: baseline before oral tofacitinib. Lesional scalp punch biopsies and peripheral blood were obtained from alopecia areata patients. PBMCs were isolated by density centrifugation and stained for CD3, CD4 and CD8, and CD4+ and CD8+ T cells were sorted on a FACSAria. A word on this clone: No antigen is known for it. No base-level quality is on record; no much larger clone is a single base apart.

Library construction relied on the immunoSEQ multiplex PCR assay. RNA was extracted from all samples and reverse transcribed into cDNA, which served as template for TCR sequencing. First-strand cDNA was synthesized using SuperScript III with a 2:1 mix of oligo-dT and random hexamers. A synthetic immune receptor repertoire was used to gauge amplification bias, and whatever bias remained was removed computationally. In the source study's methods: After raw reads were preprocessed to remove errors, the CDR3 was defined following IMGT conventions as running from the conserved cysteine to phenylalanine. To get clonality, Shannon entropy was normalized by log2 of the number of productive unique TCRs and the result was subtracted from 1. Whether each scalp clone was CD4 or CD8 was inferred by checking scalp TCRbeta sequences against the CD4 and CD8 repertoires from sorted blood. TCRdb's version of the immuneACCESS table is confined to in-frame rearrangements and falls short of the full clone set. An unresolved V gene accounts for under half of the shortfall where checked; the remainder is of unknown origin. The DNA was the basis for D and trimming; V, J and clone size are from that table. In this sample the table shows under 300,000 clones, under 70% of which occur a single time. The ten largest clones take up around 1.2% of the sample.

The sequence derives from a human donor with alopecia areata. The rearrangement combines TRBV18 with TRBJ2-2; 8 central nucleotides agree with TRBD2. The specimen comprised CD4+ T cells sorted from blood, sampled at week 0. The CDR3 reads as follows: CASSRNLAGPNTGELFF. The nucleotides read TGTGCCAGCTCACGGAACTTAGCGGGACCGAACACCGGGGAGCTGTTTTTT.